What follows are 15 T cell receptor beta chains derived from one specimen sequenced in a study of T cells in Graves' hyperthyroidism and ophthalmopathy. Amplified TCR beta CDR3 regions derived from RNA transcripts. A first-round RT-PCR of the TCR CDR3 used the HTBI primer set. TCRdb processed the multiplex PCR reads anew with MiXCR; each CDR3 protein has one entry. The sample has about 520,000 distinct CDR3 sequences, approximately 24% seen once. Material: blood. The receptors derive from a woman aged 25 to 45 with Graves' ophthalmopathy.

This clonotype has only a few counts. The CDR3 DNA reads as TGTGCCAGCAGCTTTGGAGGAACCCGCCTCTCGTACCAAGAGACCCAGTACTTC. Encoded protein: CASSFGGTRLSYQETQYF. This sequence joins TRBV11-2 and TRBJ2-5; TRBD2 is a possible D gene (5 bases). CDR3 length: 18 amino acids. The V end was cut by 3 bases, the J end by 0 bases, with 20 bases between. Germline CDR1 reads SGHAT; CDR2 reads FQNNGV. The entire variable domain, with the rest obtained from reference TRBV11-2 and TRBJ2-5, is as follows: EAGVAQSPRYKIIEKRQSVAFWCNPISGHATLYWYQQILGQGPKLLIQFQNNGVVDDSQLPKDRFSAERLKGVDSTLKIQPAKLEDSAVYLCASSFGGTRLSYQETQYFGPGTRLLVL.

V usage is TRBV6-2 or TRBV6-3 and J usage is TRBJ2-5; 9 bases map to TRBD1. Per the germline V gene, CDR1 is MNHEY and CDR2 is SVGEGT. CDR3 size: 13 residues. V dropped 11 bases and J dropped 2; count of bases not matched to a gene: 6. CDR3 coding DNA: TGTGCCCATGGGGACAGGGAACAAGAGACCCAGTACTTC. Translated: CAHGDREQETQYF.

This clonotype was seen at least ten times. The chain carries TRBV20-1 and TRBJ2-7; D gene unclear. CDR1 and CDR2 (germline): DFQATT, SNEGSKA (reference sequence). V was cut by 6 bases and J by 3 bases, with 12 bases left in between. The CDR3 contains 12 residues. The CDR3 coding sequence is TGCAGTGCCCTCGGAGCGTACTACGAGCAGTACTTC. It is translated as CSALGAYYEQYF.

This clonotype was recorded many times. The chain links TRBV30 to TRBJ1-1; 8 bases align to TRBD1. The length of the CDR3 is 14 residues. V shed 5 bases and J 12 bases; nucleotides not matched to a gene: 17. Germline values: CDR1 GTSNPN, CDR2 SVGIG (reference sequence). The chain's CDR3 is CAWDRWDRRRRTFF. The DNA for the CDR3 is TGTGCCTGGGACCGTTGGGACAGGCGAAGGAGGACTTTCTTT.

This clonotype was detected many times. The chain has TRBV20-1 and TRBJ2-5; D uncertain. Trimming removed 0 bases from V and 7 bases from J, with 12 bases in between. The CDR3 covers 13 residues. Germline CDR1 is DFQATT and CDR2 is SNEGSKA (reference sequence). In DNA form, the CDR3 reads TGCAGTGCTAGAGATCAAACCCGAGGGACCCAGTACTTC. This gives the protein CSARDQTRGTQYF.

J is TRBJ2-5 and V is TRBV27; TRBD1 matches at 8 bases. The CDR3 is made up of 14 amino acids. The ends lost 8 bases at V and 2 bases at J; junction bases unmatched: 7. CDR1 and CDR2 (germline): MNHEY, SMNVEV (reference sequence). CDR3 DNA: TGTGCCAGCCGAAAGGACAGGGCTCAAGAGACCCAGTACTTC. Translating gives CASRKDRAQETQYF.

This clonotype was counted only a few times. The chain joins TRBV25-1 to TRBJ1-2, with D possibly TRBD1 on 6 matching bases. The germline CDR1 and CDR2 sequences are MGHDK and SYGVNS. V gave up 4 bases and J gave up 4 bases, with 13 bases separating them. This CDR3 contains 14 residues. The CDR3 sequence: CASSVSDSFYGYTF. Written as DNA, the CDR3 is TGTGCCAGCAGTGTTTCGGACAGTTTCTATGGCTACACCTTC.

The chain uses TRBV12-3 or TRBV12-4 and TRBJ2-7; D not resolved. Trimming cost V 1 base and J 0 bases, with 10 bases left between them. The CDR3 has 15 amino acids. As DNA, the CDR3 is TGTGCCAGCAGTTTAGGCTCTACCAGCTCCTACGAGCAGTACTTC. Protein product: CASSLGSTSSYEQYF.

The CDR3 here is CATSTGVLQETQYF. The CDR3 nucleotides are TGTGCCACCAGCACCGGGGTCCTCCAAGAGACCCAGTACTTC. J is TRBJ2-5 and V is TRBV15; D may be TRBD2 (5 bases). Germline-derived CDR1 and CDR2 are LNHNV and YYDKDF (reference sequence). This CDR3 is 14 amino acids long. The V end lost 4 bases, the J end lost 1 base, and 10 bases lay between the germline ends.

Many counts were recorded for this clonotype. The chain couples TRBV6-5 to TRBJ1-2; D uncertain. The germline gives CDR1 MNHEY, CDR2 SVGAGI. The CDR3 is 13 residues long. Trimming stripped 6 bases from V and 6 bases from J, with 14 bases between. The CDR3 DNA follows: TGTGCCAGCAGCACCTTCGAGCAGGATGGCTACACCTTC. It is translated as CASSTFEQDGYTF.

This clonotype was counted at least ten times. J is TRBJ2-7 and V is TRBV29-1; 8 nucleotides line up with TRBD1. CDR3 length equals 14 residues. Germline-derived CDR1 and CDR2 are SQVTM and ANQGSEA. Trimming removed 6 bases from V and 2 bases from J; junction bases left unmatched: 9. CDR3 nucleotides: TGCAGCGTGACTACAGGGGGTTCAGCCTACGAGCAGTACTTC. Translating it yields CSVTTGGSAYEQYF.

This clonotype was counted many times. The chain couples TRBV4-1 to TRBJ2-5; TRBD2 matches at 13 bases. Germline V gives CDR1 MGHRA, CDR2 YSYEKL. Trimming took 3 bases from V and 5 from J; bases not matched to a gene: 9. This CDR3 has 17 residues. The CDR3 protein is CASSHPTSGGPIETQYF. CDR3 nucleotide sequence: TGCGCCAGCAGCCACCCGACTAGCGGGGGGCCTATCGAGACCCAGTACTTC.

This CDR3 reads CASSFFRGGNQPQHF. The CDR3 nucleotides read TGTGCCAGCAGTTTTTTTAGGGGAGGAAATCAGCCCCAGCATTTT. V is TRBV28 and J is TRBJ1-5; tentative D call: TRBD1 (5 bases). Germline assignment: CDR1 MDHEN and CDR2 SYDVKM. The length of the CDR3 is 15 residues. Trimming took 3 bases from V and 4 from J, leaving 13 bases between them.

This clonotype was found many times. This chain joins TRBV6-5 and TRBJ1-5; 8 bases map to TRBD1. V lost 4 bases and J lost 0; bases outside the gene matches: 5. This CDR3 comprises 16 residues. Germline-derived CDR1 and CDR2 are MNHEY and SVGAGI. For the CDR3, the DNA is TGTGCCAGCAGTTCCTTGACAGGGGATAGCAATCAGCCCCAGCATTTT. Its translation is CASSSLTGDSNQPQHF.

This clonotype occurred a few times. The V call is TRBV24-1, the J call TRBJ1-1; perhaps TRBD1 as D (5 bases). The ends were cut back, 7 bases at V and 0 bases at J, with 8 bases in the middle. There are 13 residues in the CDR3. Per germline, CDR1 KGHDR and CDR2 SFDVKD. The CDR3: CATRGPMNTEAFF. The CDR3 DNA reads as TGTGCCACCAGGGGGCCCATGAACACTGAAGCTTTCTTT.